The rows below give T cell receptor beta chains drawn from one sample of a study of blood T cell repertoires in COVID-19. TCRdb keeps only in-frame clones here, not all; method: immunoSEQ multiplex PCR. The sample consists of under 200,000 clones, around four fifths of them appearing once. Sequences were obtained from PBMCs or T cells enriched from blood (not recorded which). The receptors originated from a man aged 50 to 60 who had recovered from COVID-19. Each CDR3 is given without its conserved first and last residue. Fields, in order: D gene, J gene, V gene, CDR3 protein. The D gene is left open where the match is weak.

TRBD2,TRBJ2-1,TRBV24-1,ATSDWASGGNEQF
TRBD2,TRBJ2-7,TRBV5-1,ASSLNGGGSSYEQY
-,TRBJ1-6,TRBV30,AWSAGRSPLH
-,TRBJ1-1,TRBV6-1,ASSDSWQFNTEAF
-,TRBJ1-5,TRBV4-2,ASSQDVQGRNQPQH
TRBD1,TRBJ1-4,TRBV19,ASNRGWEKLF
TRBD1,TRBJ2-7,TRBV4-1,ASSQDRPYEQY
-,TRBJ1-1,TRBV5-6,ASSLGRGSEAF
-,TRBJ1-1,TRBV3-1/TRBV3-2,ASSPQVMNTEAF
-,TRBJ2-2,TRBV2,ASSSQGNTGELF
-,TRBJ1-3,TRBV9,ASSVDYSGNTIY
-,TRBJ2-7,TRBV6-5,ASSYSDKSVQY
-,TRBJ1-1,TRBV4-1,ASSQEGRNTEAF
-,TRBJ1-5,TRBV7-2,ASSLVGPGQNQPQH
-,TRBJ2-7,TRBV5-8,ASSQVYEQY
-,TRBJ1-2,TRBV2,ASSEQGPLDYGYT
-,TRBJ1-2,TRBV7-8,ASSIMGDNYGYT
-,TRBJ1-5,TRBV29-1,SVGGGNQPQH
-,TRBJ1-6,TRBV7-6,ASSSPQGKDSPLH
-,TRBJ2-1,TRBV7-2,ASSLRSLRISAYNEQF
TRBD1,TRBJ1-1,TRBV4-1,ASSRGTATTEAF
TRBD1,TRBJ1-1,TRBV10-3,AISDRGQGNPEAF
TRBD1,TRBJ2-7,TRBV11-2,ASSRPGQGSYEQY
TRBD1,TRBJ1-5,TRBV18,ASSRQGANQPQH
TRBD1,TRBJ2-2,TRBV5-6,ASSSLGTGPRTGELF
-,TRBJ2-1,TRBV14,ASSQDPRGGREQF
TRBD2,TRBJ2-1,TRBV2,ASSGGSGGYNEQF
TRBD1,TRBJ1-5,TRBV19,ASAAGTGGAYSNQPQH
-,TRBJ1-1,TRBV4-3,ASSQDLEGVDTEAF
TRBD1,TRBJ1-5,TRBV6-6,ASLQGNQPQH
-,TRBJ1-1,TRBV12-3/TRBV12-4,ASAQLTGTEAF
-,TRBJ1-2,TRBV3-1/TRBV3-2,ASSQDQVAGNGYT
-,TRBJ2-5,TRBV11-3,ASSPLGDSNQETQY
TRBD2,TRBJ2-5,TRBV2,ASTGALAGAETQY
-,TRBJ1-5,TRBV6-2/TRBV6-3,ASSYAGGNNQPQH
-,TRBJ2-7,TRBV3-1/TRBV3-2,ASSQAGQELAYEQY
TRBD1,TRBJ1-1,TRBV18,ASSHAGGNTEAF
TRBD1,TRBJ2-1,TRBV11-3,ASSWGDREAYNEQF
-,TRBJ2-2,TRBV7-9,ASSLGAWGPNTGELF
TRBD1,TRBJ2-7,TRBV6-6,ASRTGTGISYEQY
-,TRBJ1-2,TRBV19,ASSAASGAYGYT
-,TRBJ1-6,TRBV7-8,ASSLRRDSGNSPLH
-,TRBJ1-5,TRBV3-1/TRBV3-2,ASSPTANQPQH
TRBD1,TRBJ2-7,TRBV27,ASSPPGQAYEQY
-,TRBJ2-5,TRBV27,ASSPRRTDSETQY